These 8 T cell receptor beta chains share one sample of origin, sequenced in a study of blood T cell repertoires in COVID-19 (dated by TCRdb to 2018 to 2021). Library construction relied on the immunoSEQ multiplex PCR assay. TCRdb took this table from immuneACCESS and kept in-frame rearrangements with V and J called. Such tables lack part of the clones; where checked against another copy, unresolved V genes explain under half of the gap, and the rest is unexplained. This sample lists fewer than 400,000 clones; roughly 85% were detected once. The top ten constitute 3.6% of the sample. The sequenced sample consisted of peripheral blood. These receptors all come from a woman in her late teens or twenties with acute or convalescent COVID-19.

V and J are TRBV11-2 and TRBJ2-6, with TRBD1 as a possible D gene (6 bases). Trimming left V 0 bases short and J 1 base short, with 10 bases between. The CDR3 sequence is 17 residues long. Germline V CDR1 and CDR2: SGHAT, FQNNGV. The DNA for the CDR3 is TGTGCCAGCAGCTTAGAAGGGGGTTGGTCTGGGGCCAACGTCCTGACTTTC. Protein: CASSLEGGWSGANVLTF. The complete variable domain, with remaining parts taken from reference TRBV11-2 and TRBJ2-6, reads EAGVAQSPRYKIIEKRQSVAFWCNPISGHATLYWYQQILGQGPKLLIQFQNNGVVDDSQLPKDRFSAERLKGVDSTLKIQPAKLEDSAVYLCASSLEGGWSGANVLTFGAGSRLTVL.

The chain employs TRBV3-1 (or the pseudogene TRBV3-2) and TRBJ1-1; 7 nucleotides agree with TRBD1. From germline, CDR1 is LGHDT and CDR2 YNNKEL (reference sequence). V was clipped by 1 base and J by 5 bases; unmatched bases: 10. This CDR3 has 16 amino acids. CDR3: CASSQGGDSRGTEAFF. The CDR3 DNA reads TGTGCCAGCAGCCAAGGCGGGGACAGTCGGGGTACTGAAGCTTTCTTT.

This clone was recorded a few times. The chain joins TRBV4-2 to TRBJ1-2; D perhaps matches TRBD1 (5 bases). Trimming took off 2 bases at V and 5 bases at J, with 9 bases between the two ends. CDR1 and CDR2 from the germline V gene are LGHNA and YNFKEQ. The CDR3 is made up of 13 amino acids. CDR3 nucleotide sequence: TGTGCCAGCAGCCAACAGGGCCCATATGGCTACACCTTC. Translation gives CASSQQGPYGYTF.

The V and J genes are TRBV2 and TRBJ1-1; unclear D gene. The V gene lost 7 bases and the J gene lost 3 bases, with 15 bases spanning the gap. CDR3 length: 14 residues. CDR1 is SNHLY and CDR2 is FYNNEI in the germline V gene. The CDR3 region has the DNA TGTGCCAGCAAGGAGGGTCTGCGAGACACTGAAGCTTTCTTT. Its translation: CASKEGLRDTEAFF.

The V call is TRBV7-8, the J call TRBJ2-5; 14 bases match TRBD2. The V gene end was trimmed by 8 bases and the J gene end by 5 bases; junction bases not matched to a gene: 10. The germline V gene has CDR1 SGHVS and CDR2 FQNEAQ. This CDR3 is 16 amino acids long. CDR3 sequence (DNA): TGTGCCAGCTTCGGGACTAGCGGGAGCCGTTTGGAGACCCAGTACTTC. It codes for CASFGTSGSRLETQYF. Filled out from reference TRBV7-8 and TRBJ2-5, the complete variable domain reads GAGVSQSPRYKVAKRGQDVALRCDPISGHVSLFWYQQALGQGPEFLTYFQNEAQLDKSGLPSDRFFAERPEGSVSTLKIQRTQQEDSAVYLCASFGTSGSRLETQYFGPGTRLLVL.

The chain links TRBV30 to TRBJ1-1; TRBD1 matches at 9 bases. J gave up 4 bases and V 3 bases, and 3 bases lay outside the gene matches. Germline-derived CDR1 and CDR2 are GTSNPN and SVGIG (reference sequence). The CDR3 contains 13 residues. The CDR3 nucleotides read TGTGCCTGGAGCACAGGGGGCGTCACTGAAGCTTTCTTT. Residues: CAWSTGGVTEAFF.

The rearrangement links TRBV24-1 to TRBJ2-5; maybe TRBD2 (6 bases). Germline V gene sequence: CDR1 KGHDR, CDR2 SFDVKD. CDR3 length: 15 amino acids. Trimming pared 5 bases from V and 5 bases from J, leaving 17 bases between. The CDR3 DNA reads TGTGCCACCAGTGTCCCGGCGGCCCGGGGGGAGACCCAGTACTTC. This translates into CATSVPAARGETQYF.

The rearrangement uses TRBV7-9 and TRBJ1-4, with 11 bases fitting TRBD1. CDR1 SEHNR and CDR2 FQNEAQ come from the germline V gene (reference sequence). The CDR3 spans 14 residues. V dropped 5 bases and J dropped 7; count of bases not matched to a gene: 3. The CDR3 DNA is TGTGCCAGCAGCCCCGGGACAGGGGGTGAAAAACTGTTTTTT. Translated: CASSPGTGGEKLFF.